This T cell receptor beta chain stems from a study of blood T cells in healthy people across ages. This CDR3 comprises 13 residues. Trimming pared 6 bases from V and 4 bases from J, leaving 12 bases between. Germline values: CDR1 SGHTA, CDR2 FQGNSA. Then a second PCR, running roughly 7 to 11 cycles, was carried out with a sample-barcoded 5' primer and a J-beta primer mix. TCRdb analysed the 5' RACE reads with MiXCR anew, one entry per CDR3 protein. Here the sample spans almost 300,000 distinct CDR3 sequences, roughly 26% being singletons. Remarks on this clonotype: The target antigen is unknown.

General study findings and limits: A strong correlation was found between TCR beta diversity and the percentage of naive T cells. Age showed a roughly linear inverse relationship with TCR beta diversity per million T cells. Greater diversity and more naive CD4+ cells were seen in long-lived donors than in aged donors. No one knew whether donors had CMV, which possibly confounded expanded clonotype changes.

Sequencing input: blood. The source is a woman in her 70s in good health. The V call is TRBV7-2, the J call TRBJ1-2; D may be TRBD1 (5 bases). CDR3: CASSSSGLYGYTF. Written as DNA, the CDR3 is TGTGCCAGCAGTTCCTCAGGGCTCTATGGCTACACCTTC.